This TCR beta chain is from a study of control samples from healthy donors and cancer patients. The germline V gene has CDR1 SGHKS and CDR2 YYEKEE (reference sequence). This CDR3 has 15 amino acids. V shed 0 bases and J 4 bases; nucleotides not matched to a gene: 4. This clone has only a few counts. TCRdb's copy holds only in-frame clones and misses some; the assay was immunoSEQ multiplex PCR. Here the sample spans around 140,000 clones, 92% being singletons. Sequencing was performed on blood. The chain is built from TRBV5-5 and TRBJ2-7; 10 bases fit TRBD2. This sequence originates from a woman between 50 and 59 years old in good health. DNA for the CDR3: TGTGCCAGCAGCTTGGGTACTAGCGGGATATACGAGCAGTACTTC. It yields the protein CASSLGTSGIYEQYF.